This T cell receptor (beta chain) was captured in a study of human T cells and chemical hapten exposure (dated by TCRdb to the early 2020s). Background on the whole study: For sensitization, 2% DPC in acetone was applied to a roughly 2 cm by roughly 2 cm area of upper inner arm skin. Throughout the roughly 23-week study period, patients were also given weekly therapeutic DPC doses on the scalp. Patch testing on the upper back used Finn chambers containing 0.01% DPC, with scoring done after 6 days according to International Contact Dermatitis Research Group standards. The patient cohort, mostly female, included alopecia areata with under or over 50% scalp involvement, alopecia totalis and alopecia universalis. Libraries were combined into a pool for sequencing, and differences in TCR yield between samples came mainly from small differences in library volumes within the pool. Peripheral blood TCR repertoire changes were tracked in vivo in alopecia patients during primary and secondary sensitization to the hapten diphenylcyclopropenone (DPC). Blood was sampled from patients pre-sensitization (week 0) and at 2, 6 and about 24 weeks after DPC sensitization. About 29 alopecia patients gave blood for TCR sequencing at one to four time points (pre-sensitization, 2, 6 and 24 weeks).

The library was made by RACE. Data came from a NextSeq 500. During library preparation, unique molecular identifiers were attached to individual cDNA molecules so that TCRs could be counted in a quantitative, reproducible way. From each blood RNA sample, both TCR alpha and TCR beta chains were sequenced. Per the authors' processing: The median number of TCRs per sample was some 100,000, ranging from about 20,000 to 690,600. V, J and CDR3 annotation of the TCR reads was performed with the Decombinator software suite. To make PS versus PT1 abundance plots, every sample was subsampled to the same number of TCRs (28,000). Expanded TCRs were defined as absent before sensitization and observed at least eight times at the 2-week time point. The public reads were quality trimmed at Q25 with fastp and then assembled into clones with MiXCR by TCRdb, keeping productive beta chains. Rows are unified per CDR3 protein, each entry keeping the most common DNA and genes. TCRdb, rather than the study authors, made the V and J calls. The sample table records about 120,000 distinct CDR3 sequences; approximately 10% of these occur just once. The ten top clones hold about 2.4% of the sample.

The CDR3 has 14 amino acids, counting the end cysteine and phenylalanine. The kept DNA is CDR3 alone, 42 bases in frame from the first base. Deletion took 4 bases off V and 5 bases off J, with a span of 12 bases between the germline ends. CDR1 and CDR2 (MNHEY, SMNVEV) derive from the germline V gene (reference sequence). General findings and caveats noted by the study authors: Compared with pre-sensitization or healthy control sets, expanded TCRs formed significantly more large CDR3 similarity clusters, which is consistent with antigen-driven responses. The number of TCRs above 1 in 1000 frequency did not change with DPC sensitization; there was no evidence of global repertoire structure alterations. All patients had alopecia, a presumed autoimmune disease, so their immune response might differ from that of healthy individuals. Patch test score was positively correlated with the number of PT1 expanded TCRs, with significance at thresholds 8, 16 and 32 but not at 4. Repeated subsampling changed both the strength of the expansion versus patch-test correlation and the threshold at which that correlation became significant.

The sample's time point label, in plain terms: patch test 3, about 24 weeks after DPC sensitization. In the paper's terms, the treatment or condition label means: therapeutic diphenylcyclopropenone sensitization with weekly scalp DPC. At every patch-test visit, the blood draw took place before the patch test was put on. Eligible patients were aged 18 to 70, diagnosed with alopecia, deemed suitable for DPC therapy, and excluded if pregnant. Total RNA was extracted from unfractionated whole blood that had been collected in Tempus Blood RNA tubes. Details on this clonotype: There is no known antigen for this receptor. No much larger clone exists at a distance of one base, and base qualities are not known.

The chain was built from TRBV27 and TRBJ1-5; the D gene is perhaps TRBD1, from 6 matching bases. The sequence derives from a woman aged 45-60 years with alopecia areata. Some clones in this sample may be carry-over from other donors' samples. The source was whole blood, collected in connection with sensitization to the hapten diphenylcyclopropenone (DPC). The bases read TGTGCCAGCAGTTACCTTTCAGGGGATCAGCCCCAGCATTTT. Protein translation: CASSYLSGDQPQHF.